The table lists the clone carrying this T cell receptor (beta chain) with many counts. No antigen is known for it. The sample originates from a study of metastatic and nonmetastatic thyroid tumors. Study outcomes and limitations: A significant increase in TCR beta diversity was reportedly seen in malignant thyroid tumors relative to benign nodules, in blood and tumor.

TCRdb re-called the PCR reads through MiXCR. The data hold about 20,000 clones, with approximately 10% observed a single time. Nobody among the patients had been given any treatment before thyroid surgery. This CDR3 comprises 15 residues. Germline CDR1 SGHRS, CDR2 YFSETQ. Trimming shortened V by 0 bases and J by 7 bases, and 11 bases separated the two germline ends. J is TRBJ1-6 and V is TRBV5-1; D ambiguous. Sequenced material: blood. This TCR was recovered from a female donor with papillary thyroid cancer or a benign thyroid nodule (not recorded which). Some clones in this sample may be carry-over from other donors' samples. The CDR3 DNA follows: TGCGCCAGCAGCTTGGAGGTAGGGAGAAATTCACCCCTCCACTTT. The encoded protein is CASSLEVGRNSPLHF.